This T cell receptor beta chain derives from a study of follicular helper T cells after annual influenza vaccination. Study details: For some subjects, blood spans the 2013-2014, 2014-2015 and 2015-2016 annual vaccinations.

A word on this clone: What it binds is unknown.

This CDR3 has 16 residues. Germline lookup yields CDR1 SEHNR and CDR2 FQNEAQ (reference sequence). V shed 1 base and J 0 bases; nucleotides not matched to a gene: 2. Profiled with immunoSEQ multiplex PCR; TCRdb holds only in-frame clones, not every one. The table shows some 11,000 clones, with approximately 77% occurring only once. The study, taken as a whole, reports: Undersampling of larger non-cTfh compartments could not be excluded.

Stated time point: 2014-2015 season, pre-vaccination. Community-dwelling subjects without influenza vaccination in the prior 6 months were enrolled. This chain uses TRBV7-9 with TRBJ2-1; 8 bases agree with TRBD2. This clonotype was obtained from an adult who received the influenza vaccine. The starting material was CXCR5- memory CD4+ T cells sorted from blood, obtained on the day of influenza vaccination. CDR3 in amino acids: CASSLEGTSSYNEQFF. The DNA of the CDR3 is TGTGCCAGCAGCTTAGAGGGGACTAGCTCCTACAATGAGCAGTTCTTC.